This T cell receptor beta chain was captured in a study of blood T cell repertoires in COVID-19. Membership in each cohort depended on participant-reported clinical history. The protocol was immunoSEQ multiplex PCR, while the TCRdb copy is restricted to in-frame clones and leaves out a portion. Among approximately 180,000 clones listed, roughly 88% were seen once. The TCR comes from a man aged 45-65 years who had recovered from COVID-19. The sample consisted of PBMCs or T cells enriched from blood (not recorded which).

DNA for the CDR3: TGTGCCAGCAGCAGCAGGGGGGTGGCCACTGAAGCTTTCTTT. As protein: CASSSRGVATEAFF. V usage is TRBV5-4 and J usage is TRBJ1-1; 7 nucleotides agree with TRBD1. Germline CDR1 is SGHNT and CDR2 is YYREEE (reference sequence). This CDR3 is 14 amino acids long. The trim removed 4 bases at V and 4 bases at J, leaving 7 bases unmatched.